This entry concerns a single T cell receptor (beta chain). These data are taken from a study of shared clonotypes between healthy human individuals. Data came from immunoSEQ multiplex PCR; TCRdb stores just in-frame clones and leaves some out. Counted here are 2,500,000 or so clones, under 95% occurring once; the ten biggest clones make up approximately 0.37%. Germline V gene data show CDR1 as SGHDT and CDR2 as YYEEEE. V was pared by 4 bases and J by 2 bases, with 5 bases of the junction left unmatched. There are 15 residues in the CDR3. The sample taken for sequencing was naive CD4+ T cells from PBMCs. Subset specified: CD45RA+ positively selected. V is TRBV5-6 and J is TRBJ1-5, with 8 bases fitting TRBD1. The source is a young man in good health. Some clones in this sample may be carry-over from other donors' samples. The CDR3 sequence is CASSKTGVGNQPQHF. DNA of the CDR3: TGTGCCAGCAGCAAGACAGGGGTGGGCAATCAGCCCCAGCATTTT.